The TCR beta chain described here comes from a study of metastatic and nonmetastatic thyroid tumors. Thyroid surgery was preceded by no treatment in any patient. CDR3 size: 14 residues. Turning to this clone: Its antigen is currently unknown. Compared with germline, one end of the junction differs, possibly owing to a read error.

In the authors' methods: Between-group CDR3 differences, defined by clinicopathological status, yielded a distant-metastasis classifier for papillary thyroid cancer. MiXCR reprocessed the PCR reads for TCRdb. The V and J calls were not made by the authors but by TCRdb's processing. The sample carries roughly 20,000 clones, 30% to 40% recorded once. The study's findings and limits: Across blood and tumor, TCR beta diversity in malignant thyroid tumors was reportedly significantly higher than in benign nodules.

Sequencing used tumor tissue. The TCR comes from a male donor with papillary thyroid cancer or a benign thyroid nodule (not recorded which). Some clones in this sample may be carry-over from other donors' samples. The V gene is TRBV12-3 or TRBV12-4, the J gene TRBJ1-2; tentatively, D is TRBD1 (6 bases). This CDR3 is CARSPYRGATGYTF. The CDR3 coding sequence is TGTGCCCGCAGCCCATATAGGGGGGCTACGGGCTACACCTTC.